This is a list of T cell receptor beta chains from one sample in a study of blood T cell repertoires in COVID-19. Profiled with immunoSEQ multiplex PCR; TCRdb holds only in-frame clones, not every one. The table records approximately 68,000 clones, over 80% of them present only once. Input material: peripheral blood. The receptors here all came from a human donor in a cohort sampled during active COVID-19. The CDR3 runs from the conserved cysteine through the conserved F or W. D genes are given only for firm matches. Not every row has a clone size; where given, it reads once, few, many or a size class.

. | TRBJ2-1 | . | TRBV7-8 | CASSSRSGNEQFF | TGTGCCAGCAGCTCGCGCTCCGGGAATGAGCAGTTCTTC
. | TRBJ2-7 | . | TRBV7-7 | CASSRTAFRWSYEQYF | TGTGCTAGCAGCAGGACAGCTTTTAGGTGGTCGTACGAGCAGTACTTC
. | TRBJ2-6 | few | TRBV9 | CASSGTTEGHSSGANVLTF | TGTGCCAGCAGCGGAACGACAGAGGGACACAGCTCTGGGGCCAACGTCCTGACTTTC
. | TRBJ2-5 | . | TRBV6-5 | CASSTGVLETQYF | TGTGCCAGCAGCACCGGGGTTCTGGAGACCCAGTACTTC
TRBD1 | TRBJ2-6 | . | TRBV4-2 | CASSQGLGRGQGESGANVLTF | TGTGCCAGCAGCCAAGGTTTAGGTCGAGGACAGGGGGAATCTGGGGCCAACGTCCTGACTTTC
TRBD1 | TRBJ1-1 | . | TRBV18 | CASSPDRALEAFF | TGTGCCAGCTCACCAGACAGGGCGCTTGAAGCTTTCTTT
TRBD1 | TRBJ2-3 | . | TRBV13 | CASSLTFQGDTDTQYF | TGTGCCAGCAGCTTAACGTTCCAGGGGGACACAGATACGCAGTATTTT
. | TRBJ1-6 | . | TRBV7-9 | CASSLSGGNSPLHF | TGTGCCAGCAGCTTATCAGGAGGGAATTCACCCCTCCACTTT
. | TRBJ1-2 | . | TRBV5-8 | CASSLAYSSYTF | TGTGCCAGCAGCTTGGCTTACAGCAGCTACACCTTC
. | TRBJ2-7 | . | TRBV6-2/TRBV6-3 | CASSPTRLTREDF | TGTGCCAGCAGCCCCACAAGGCTGACCCGAGAGGACTTC
TRBD1 | TRBJ1-1 | . | TRBV19 | CASSRQGKNTEAFF | TGTGCCAGTAGTCGACAGGGGAAGAACACTGAAGCTTTCTTT
. | TRBJ1-3 | few | TRBV19 | CASSPTGRTGNTIYF | TGTGCCAGTAGCCCGACAGGCAGAACGGGAAACACCATATATTTT
. | TRBJ1-1 | . | TRBV28 | CASSLIRSGGTEAFF | TGTGCCAGCAGTTTAATACGTAGCGGAGGGACTGAAGCTTTCTTT
. | TRBJ2-2 | . | TRBV27 | CASKYRRNTGELFF | TGTGCCAGCAAATACAGGCGTAACACCGGGGAGCTGTTTTTT
. | TRBJ2-7 | many | TRBV27 | CASSPTGAGEQYF | TGTGCCAGCAGTCCGACGGGAGCAGGCGAGCAGTACTTC
. | TRBJ1-2 | . | TRBV5-1 | CASSEGGANYGYTF | TGCGCCAGCTCGGAGGGGGGGGCTAACTATGGCTACACCTTC
. | TRBJ2-7 | . | TRBV29-1 | CSASRGAPYEQYF | TGCAGCGCTTCACGGGGAGCCCCTTACGAGCAGTACTTC
. | TRBJ2-7 | once | TRBV3-1/TRBV3-2 | CASSQDRGARYEQYF | TGTGCCAGCAGCCAAGATCGGGGGGCTCGGTACGAGCAGTACTTC
TRBD2 | TRBJ2-5 | . | TRBV2 | CASRLAVEETQYF | TGTGCCAGCAGACTAGCGGTAGAAGAGACCCAGTACTTC
TRBD2 | TRBJ2-3 | . | TRBV6-1 | CASSELFGGGGTDTQYF | TGTGCCAGCAGTGAACTCTTCGGCGGGGGTGGAACAGATACGCAGTATTTT
TRBD1 | TRBJ2-6 | . | TRBV11-2 | CASSLDRAGANVLTF | TGTGCCAGCAGCCTTGACAGGGCTGGGGCCAACGTCCTGACTTTC
. | TRBJ1-5 | . | TRBV5-1 | CASSPGVAGNQPQHF | TGCGCCAGCAGCCCGGGAGTTGCTGGCAATCAGCCCCAGCATTTT
TRBD2 | TRBJ2-7 | . | TRBV5-4 | CASSFRSGGAGEQYF | TGTGCCAGCAGCTTTCGTAGCGGGGGGGCTGGGGAGCAGTACTTC